Presented here are 22 T cell receptor beta chains from one specimen sequenced in a study of T cell responses to AZD1222 COVID-19 vaccine. The data were produced by immunoSEQ multiplex PCR, yet TCRdb's version contains in-frame clones alone and is incomplete. The data hold around 100,000 clones, with 80% to 90% observed a single time. The material sequenced was peripheral blood, taken 28 days after the second AZD1222 dose. These receptors originate from an adult who received the AZD1222 COVID-19 vaccine.

The chain is built from TRBV25-1 and TRBJ1-1; D unresolved. CDR3 size: 12 residues. Trimming took off 6 bases at V and 1 base at J, with 6 bases between the two ends. CDR1 and CDR2 (germline): MGHDK, SYGVNS. CDR3 bases: TGTGCCAGCAGGGAGGGGAACACTGAAGCTTTCTTT. It specifies CASREGNTEAFF.

The rearrangement uses TRBV7-2 and TRBJ1-1; D may be TRBD1 (5 bases). The CDR3 length is 15 residues. Germline CDR1 is SGHTA and CDR2 is FQGNSA. V shed 5 bases and J shed 0 bases, with 13 bases lying between them. The CDR3 DNA reads TGTGCCAGCAGCCCTCCGAGACAGATGAACACTGAAGCTTTCTTT. It is translated as CASSPPRQMNTEAFF.

This chain uses TRBV12-3 or TRBV12-4 with TRBJ1-4; unclear D gene. V lost 3 bases and J 6 bases, leaving 8 bases between the germline ends. This CDR3 spans 13 amino acids. CDR3 amino acids: CASSLVLDEKLFF. CDR3 bases: TGTGCCAGCAGTTTGGTATTGGATGAAAAACTGTTTTTT.

The chain is built from TRBV3-1 (or the pseudogene TRBV3-2) and TRBJ2-3; D not certain. The length of the CDR3 is 12 residues. In germline, CDR1 is LGHDT, CDR2 YNNKEL (reference sequence). Trimming took off 3 bases at V and 0 bases at J, with 1 base between the two ends. CDR3 nucleotides: TGTGCCAGCAGCCATAGCACAGATACGCAGTATTTT. Its translation is CASSHSTDTQYF.

V and J are TRBV18 and TRBJ2-1; D unresolved. V lost 2 bases and J 5 bases, leaving 4 bases between the germline ends. CDR1 is KGHSH and CDR2 is LQKENI in the germline V gene. There are 12 residues in the CDR3. CDR3 in amino acids: CASSPVHNEQFF. In nucleotides, the CDR3 is TGTGCCAGCTCACCAGTCCACAATGAGCAGTTCTTC.

This clone was counted between two and nine times. The V call is TRBV7-2, the J call TRBJ2-1; 9 positions agree with TRBD2. CDR3 length equals 14 residues. V shed 5 bases and J 6 bases; nucleotides not matched to a gene: 5. The germline V gene encodes CDR1 SGHTA and CDR2 FQGNSA. CDR3 region: CASSQLAGLNEQFF. For the CDR3, the DNA is TGTGCCAGCAGCCAACTAGCGGGTCTCAATGAGCAGTTCTTC.

The CDR3 here is CSASGQANTGELFF. The CDR3 DNA reads TGCAGCGCCTCTGGACAGGCGAACACCGGGGAGCTGTTTTTT. The V and J genes are TRBV29-1 and TRBJ2-2, with 7 positions matching TRBD1. Per germline, CDR1 SQVTM and CDR2 ANQGSEA. Trimming cost V 7 bases and J 0 bases; bases outside gene matches: 5. The CDR3 loop spans 14 amino acids.

V usage is TRBV2 and J usage is TRBJ2-3, with D perhaps TRBD2 (5 bases). Germline V gene lookup returns CDR1 SNHLY and CDR2 FYNNEI. V was pared by 6 bases and J by 8 bases, with 15 bases between. This CDR3 region has 13 residues. The CDR3 is CASRTRGFGTQYF. CDR3 nucleotides: TGTGCCAGCAGGACCAGAGGGTTCGGTACGCAGTATTTT.

The CDR3 DNA reads as TGCGCCAGCAGCCAAGATCCCCAGGGCGGGACGCGCTGGGACACAGATACGCAGTATTTT. It yields the protein CASSQDPQGGTRWDTDTQYF. The chain links TRBV4-3 to TRBJ2-3, with D maybe TRBD2 (6 bases). The CDR3 runs to 20 residues. V was trimmed by 0 bases and J by 2 bases, leaving 24 bases between them. Germline CDR1 reads LGHNA; CDR2 reads YSLEER.

CDR3 sequence (DNA): TGTGCCAGCAAAATGACAGGGATAGGTACCGGCGAGCAGTACTTC. It is translated as CASKMTGIGTGEQYF. The rearrangement joins TRBV27 to TRBJ2-7; 7 bases are a match to TRBD1. The junction had 15 bases not matched to a gene; V was cut back by 7 bases and J by 6 bases. Germline CDR1 MNHEY, CDR2 SMNVEV (reference sequence). The CDR3 spans 15 residues.

In DNA, the CDR3 is TGTGCCAGCAGGGGGACAGGGAGTAATTCACCCCTCCACTTT. This translates into CASRGTGSNSPLHF. The rearrangement uses TRBV6-5 and TRBJ1-6, with 9 bases aligning to TRBD1. In germline, CDR1 is MNHEY, CDR2 SVGAGI. The V gene end was trimmed by 6 bases and the J gene end by 6 bases; junction bases not matched to a gene: 3. The CDR3 extends over 14 amino acids.

V gene TRBV9 combines with J gene TRBJ2-1; 7 bases match TRBD2. CDR3 size: 16 residues. Per germline, CDR1 SGDLS and CDR2 YYNGEE. V was clipped by 3 bases and J by 7 bases; unmatched bases: 13. The CDR3 sequence: CASSGGRGGVGNEQFF. For the CDR3, the DNA is TGTGCCAGCAGCGGAGGGAGGGGCGGAGTGGGAAATGAGCAGTTCTTC.

The chain links TRBV29-1 to TRBJ2-1; no clear D gene. The CDR3 contains 15 residues. V lost 1 base and J lost 4, with 14 bases in between. Germline lookup yields CDR1 SQVTM and CDR2 ANQGSEA. The chain's CDR3 is CSVEGFTTPYNEQFF. The CDR3 coding sequence is TGCAGCGTTGAAGGTTTTACTACTCCATACAATGAGCAGTTCTTC.

The chain has TRBV18 and TRBJ2-7; D unresolved. This CDR3 is built from 12 residues. Trimming cost V 4 bases and J 4 bases, with 8 bases left between them. CDR1 is KGHSH and CDR2 is LQKENI in the germline V gene. CDR3 DNA: TGTGCCAGCTCACGACAAGAATACGAGCAGTACTTC. This translates into CASSRQEYEQYF.

This chain joins TRBV6-6 and TRBJ2-1; perhaps TRBD1 as D (6 bases). Germline V gene sequence: CDR1 MNHNY, CDR2 SVGAGI (reference sequence). Between the trimmed V and J ends, which lost 2 bases and 6 bases, there was a span of 8 bases. CDR3 length: 13 residues. The CDR3 region has the DNA TGTGCCAGCAGTTACGCAGGGGTCAATGAGCAGTTCTTC. Translation gives CASSYAGVNEQFF.

This chain links TRBV11-3 with TRBJ2-1; 11 positions match TRBD2. The junction had 4 bases not matched to a gene; V was cut back by 1 base and J by 8 bases. CDR3 size: 15 residues. The germline gives CDR1 SGHNT, CDR2 YENEEA. The chain's CDR3 is CASSLGSGRDYEQFF. The CDR3 DNA reads TGTGCCAGCAGCTTAGGTAGCGGGAGGGACTATGAGCAGTTCTTC.

The chain carries TRBV6-5 and TRBJ2-7; either TRBD1 or TRBD2 may supply D (5 bases each). The CDR3 consists of 15 residues. Trimming took 5 bases from V and 0 from J, leaving 14 bases between them. CDR1 is MNHEY, CDR2 SVGAGI, per germline. In nucleotides, the CDR3 is TGTGCCAGCAGTATATACGGGACGGCCTCCTACGAGCAGTACTTC. Translating it yields CASSIYGTASYEQYF.

The count of this clone is one. This chain connects TRBV5-6 to TRBJ2-7, with a possible D match to TRBD1 (6 bases). With 3 bases removed from V and 6 bases from J, the gap between germline ends came to 13 bases. The CDR3 sequence is 13 residues long. Germline-derived CDR1 and CDR2 are SGHDT and YYEEEE. The CDR3 bases are TGTGCCAGCAGCTCAACCGGACAGCTCGAGCAGTACTTC. Encoded protein: CASSSTGQLEQYF.

The chain carries TRBV11-3 and TRBJ2-1, with D perhaps TRBD2 (6 bases). Germline V gene data show CDR1 as SGHNT and CDR2 as YENEEA. The CDR3 covers 14 residues. V lost 1 base, J lost 2 bases, and 6 bases lay in between. The CDR3 nucleotides read TGTGCCAGCAGCTTAGCGGGGGCCTACAATGAGCAGTTCTTC. Translating it yields CASSLAGAYNEQFF.

This chain connects TRBV5-5 to TRBJ1-1; D call uncertain. The V end lost 5 bases, the J end lost 3 bases, and 14 bases lay between the germline ends. Germline lookup yields CDR1 SGHKS and CDR2 YYEKEE (reference sequence). This CDR3 has 14 residues. Here the CDR3 DNA reads TGTGCCAGCAGGGTCGACGTTCAGTACACTGAAGCTTTCTTT. It yields the protein CASRVDVQYTEAFF.

The CDR3 loop is CASSPAHSQPQHF. In DNA form, the CDR3 reads TGTGCCAGCAGCCCGGCCCATTCCCAGCCCCAGCATTTT. The V and J genes are TRBV14 and TRBJ1-5; no firm D call. CDR3 length: 13 amino acids. Trimming shortened V by 4 bases and J by 7 bases, and 11 bases separated the two germline ends. Germline V gene data show CDR1 as SGHDN and CDR2 as FVKESK.

This chain links TRBV9 with TRBJ2-1, with a tentative D call TRBD2 (5 bases). The CDR3 length is 13 residues. V lost 4 bases, J lost 4 bases, and 9 bases lay in between. Germline CDR1 SGDLS, CDR2 YYNGEE. The DNA of the CDR3 is TGTGCCAGCAGCCTTGGACTTTACAATGAGCAGTTCTTC. This sequence encodes CASSLGLYNEQFF.